This T cell receptor beta chain derives from a study of blood T cell repertoires in COVID-19. Study-level information: Samples representing acute and convalescent COVID-19 were sourced from the United States, Italy and Spain.

CDR3 size: 15 residues. The V segment lost 3 bases and the J segment 8 bases; nucleotides outside the gene matches: 7. The germline CDR1 and CDR2 sequences are DFQATT and SNEGSKA (reference sequence). Here immunoSEQ multiplex PCR was the method, and the copy in TCRdb shows in-frame clones only, minus some. Among around 130,000 clones, approximately 90% were seen once, and the ten largest hold around 2.1%. The sequence was obtained from a woman aged 50 to 65 with acute or convalescent COVID-19. The chain couples TRBV20-1 to TRBJ2-1; 13 bases map to TRBD2. Sequenced input: peripheral blood. The CDR3 sequence is CSASSGTSGTDEQFF. DNA for the CDR3: TGCAGTGCTAGTTCCGGGACTAGCGGGACCGATGAGCAGTTCTTC.